The present T cell receptor (beta chain) was sequenced within a study of beta chain features in type 1 diabetes. General study results and limits: Shortening of TCRB CDR3s, moderate but significant, appeared in all four CD4+ subsets of Type 1 diabetes patients.

From germline, CDR1 is MNHEY and CDR2 SMNVEV (reference sequence). This CDR3 contains 15 residues. Trimming left V 5 bases short and J 0 bases short, with 11 bases between. The isolated RNA, all of it, was reverse transcribed, so expressed TCRB transcripts were what got sequenced. Sequenced naive, central memory and regulatory T cell samples produced an average of around 3.9 million reads. Here immunoSEQ multiplex PCR was the method, and the copy in TCRdb shows in-frame clones only, minus some. The sample shows roughly 700,000 clones, under 15% of them seen only once. This clone has just a few counts. Its target is not known.

This TCR derives from a young man with type 1 diabetes. The chain employs TRBV27 and TRBJ1-5; D is unclear. Material: naive CD4+ T cells from blood. The CDR3 nucleotides read TGTGCCAGCAGTCTCGAGGGTAGTAGCAATCAGCCCCAGCATTTT. This gives the protein CASSLEGSSNQPQHF.